The T cell receptor beta chain under discussion was sequenced for a study of technical replicates of blood from a handful of donors. This CDR3 spans 16 amino acids. V lost 2 bases and J 4 bases, leaving 12 bases between the germline ends. Per the germline V gene, CDR1 is SEHNR and CDR2 is FQNEAQ (reference sequence). This table comes from immunoSEQ multiplex PCR, and its TCRdb copy is limited to in-frame clones, with some not included. The table lists about 44,000 clones, around 96% of them singletons. The source of this sequence is a human donor in good health. Sequences were obtained from T cells isolated from PBMCs. The chain uses TRBV7-9 and TRBJ2-6, with a possible D match to TRBD2 (6 bases). The CDR3 sequence is CASSLRGKSGANVLTF. In nucleotides, the CDR3 is TGTGCCAGCAGCTTACGGGGGAAATCGGGGGCCAACGTCCTGACTTTC.